A selection of T cell receptor beta chains follows, all from one sample in a study of post-analysis software for immune sequencing data. TCRdb itself ran the PCR reads through MiXCR, one entry per CDR3 protein. Among roughly 730,000 distinct CDR3 sequences, less than 35% were seen once, and the ten largest hold 0.56%. Sample: blood. The source of these receptors is a girl aged 5-17 years with multiple sclerosis. Each CDR3 is given without its conserved first and last residue. D genes are given only for firm matches.

j_call,v_call,d_call,cdr3_aa
TRBJ1-1,TRBV4-1,.,ASKLQGNTEAF
TRBJ2-1,TRBV5-1,.,ASSLPGTAGYNEQF
TRBJ2-3,TRBV6-5,TRBD2,ASSYGTRGTDTQY
TRBJ2-5,TRBV3-1,TRBD1,ASSRLRGRRY
TRBJ2-7,TRBV20-1,.,SASLVRTYEQY
TRBJ2-3,TRBV5-1,.,ASSLVGIYTDTQY
TRBJ2-4,TRBV6-2/TRBV6-3,TRBD1,ASSGRTGLRVKNIQY
TRBJ2-3,TRBV20-1,TRBD1,SAAGTGTDTQY
TRBJ2-5,TRBV7-2,.,ASRRQVGAETQY
TRBJ2-5,TRBV11-2,.,ASSADRVAETQY
TRBJ2-3,TRBV7-2,.,ASSLAGHSTTDTQY
TRBJ2-1,TRBV11-2,.,ASSSGGAYNEQF
.,TRBV7-9,TRBD2,ASSSLAGSGIEQY
TRBJ2-2,TRBV24-1,TRBD1,ATSDPGQGYTGELF
.,TRBV10-3,.,AISEGGLQETQY
TRBJ2-1,TRBV7-9,.,AGSFSWRTEYNEQF
TRBJ2-3,TRBV3-1,.,ASRAGARGSDTQY
TRBJ1-1,TRBV4-1,.,ASSQDEVVTGTEAF
TRBJ2-3,TRBV11-2,.,ASSQSKPSTDTQY
TRBJ1-1,TRBV6-5,.,ATQNTLGTEAF
TRBJ1-4,TRBV10-3,.,AISEAGSRGEKLF
TRBJ2-3,TRBV24-1,.,ATASGPPPDTQY
TRBJ2-3,TRBV6-1,TRBD2,ASSQPGLALYTQY
TRBJ1-1,TRBV10-3,.,AIRGQLNTEAF
TRBJ2-5,TRBV7-8,TRBD2,ASSASREGWKQY
TRBJ1-2,TRBV20-1,TRBD1,SASDRDYGYT
TRBJ2-6,TRBV29-1,.,SVEGAGSGANVLT
TRBJ2-7,TRBV12-3/TRBV12-4,.,ASSLDLAYEQY
TRBJ2-5,TRBV7-2,TRBD2,AGSRVTSGQETQY
TRBJ2-3,TRBV12-3/TRBV12-4,TRBD2,ASSRLGTSGSTDTQY
TRBJ1-1,TRBV11-2,.,ASSFTLTPNTEAF